The clone carrying this T cell receptor beta chain was counted only a few times. Its antigen is unknown. This record belongs to a study of tumor and adjacent non-tumor tissue in lung cancer. Study-wide findings and caveats: In normal lung, the top 100 clones were significantly more dominant than in tumor. TCR diversity was significantly greater in tumor than normal lung tissue.

This sample's RNA came from whole unsorted tissue. Between August and November 2014, newly diagnosed, chemotherapy-naive lung cancer patients underwent thoracic surgery in China. The library came from three nested PCR rounds adapted from ARM-PCR protocols. TCRdb fed the multiplex PCR reads into MiXCR, producing one record per CDR3 protein. The sample has some 93,000 distinct CDR3 sequences, just over 65% seen once. Trimming shortened V by 4 bases and J by 0 bases, and 11 bases separated the two germline ends. Germline V gene sequence: CDR1 ENHRY, CDR2 SYGVKD. The CDR3 length is 15 residues. The sample was lung tumor tissue. This clonotype was sampled from a man aged 55 to 69 with non-small cell lung cancer. The V gene is TRBV10-3, the J gene TRBJ2-3, with D maybe TRBD2 (6 bases). DNA for the CDR3: TGTGCCATCAGTGTGGCAGGGACTAGCACAGATACGCAGTATTTT. Translating gives CAISVAGTSTDTQYF.